This entry lists 6 T cell receptor beta chains sequenced from one sample in a study of response to subunit inactivated influenza vaccine. TCRdb itself ran the RT-PCR reads through MiXCR, one entry per CDR3 protein. This sample has just over 300,000 distinct CDR3 sequences; about 20% occur once, and the top ten carry 10%. Sequenced here: PBMCs from blood, sampled about 20 months after vaccination. Receptors originate from a man between 50 and 69 years old who received an inactivated influenza vaccine.

The V gene is TRBV6-2 or TRBV6-3, the J gene TRBJ2-7; TRBD1 or TRBD2 may be the D gene (5 bases each). The V end was cut by 5 bases, the J end by 6 bases, with 20 bases between. Germline CDR1 is MNHEY and CDR2 is SVGEGT. The CDR3 spans 15 residues. The CDR3 DNA reads as TGTGCCAGCAGTCTGACCGGGACGTGGTATGGCGAGCAGTACTTC. Protein sequence: CASSLTGTWYGEQYF.

As to this clonotype: One end of the junction fails to match germline, which may point to a read error. This chain joins TRBV25-1 and TRBJ1-6; TRBD1 is a possible D gene (5 bases). CDR3 length: 15 amino acids. Germline assignment: CDR1 MGHDK and CDR2 SYGVNS. CDR3 sequence reads: CASSEIGARNSALHF. The CDR3 DNA is TGTGCCAGCAGTGAAATCGGGGCGAGGAATTCAGCCCTCCACTTT.

This clonotype was observed a handful of times. The CDR3 DNA reads as TGCGCCAGCAGAAGGGAGAATTCACCCCTCCACTTT. Translated: CASRRENSPLHF. The rearrangement joins TRBV5-1 to TRBJ1-6; no clear D. Germline V gene sequence: CDR1 SGHRS, CDR2 YFSETQ. The CDR3 loop spans 12 amino acids. The V and J ends lost 5 bases and 7 bases respectively, with 7 bases between them. The full variable domain, rest sourced from reference TRBV5-1 and TRBJ1-6, is KAGVTQTPRYLIKTRGQQVTLSCSPISGHRSVSWYQQTPGQGLQFLFEYFSETQRNKGNFPGRFSGRQFSNSRSEMNVSTLELGDSALYLCASRRENSPLHFGNGTRLTVT.

Many counts were recorded for this clonotype. The chain joins TRBV6-6 to TRBJ1-5; D possibly corresponds to TRBD1 (6 bases). V was shortened by 2 bases and J by 9 bases, with 11 bases between the two germline ends. Germline assignment: CDR1 MNHNY and CDR2 SVGAGI (reference sequence). CDR3 length: 13 amino acids. The CDR3 here is CASSYEGDRPQHF. CDR3 bases: TGTGCCAGCAGTTACGAGGGGGATCGGCCCCAGCATTTT.

The genes are TRBV9 and TRBJ2-7; 8 nucleotides align to TRBD1. Trimming removed 3 bases from V and 0 bases from J; junction bases left unmatched: 2. Germline V gene sequence: CDR1 SGDLS, CDR2 YYNGEE. This CDR3 has 14 amino acids. Written as DNA, the CDR3 is TGTGCCAGCAGCGGAGGACAGGGCTCCTACGAGCAGTACTTC. Translated, it gives CASSGGQGSYEQYF.

This chain uses TRBV5-4 with TRBJ2-1, with 8 bases lining up with TRBD2. The germline CDR1 and CDR2 sequences are SGHNT and YYREEE (reference sequence). This CDR3 spans 14 amino acids. Trimming removed 0 bases from V and 6 bases from J; junction bases left unmatched: 2. CDR3 residues: CASSLEGTSNEQFF. In DNA, the CDR3 is TGTGCCAGCAGCTTGGAGGGGACTAGCAATGAGCAGTTCTTC.